The T cell receptor beta chain under discussion was sequenced for a study of blood T cells in healthy people across ages. This clonotype was seen a few times. A second 7 to 11 cycle PCR used barcoded and J-beta primers. TCRdb fed the 5' RACE reads into MiXCR, producing one record per CDR3 protein. The repertoire holds about 970,000 distinct CDR3 sequences, with approximately 50% as singletons. Trimming removed 2 bases from V and 5 bases from J; junction bases left unmatched: 0. Germline CDR1 MDHEN, CDR2 SYDVKM. CDR3 length: 14 amino acids. The J gene is TRBJ2-2, the V gene TRBV28, with 9 bases fitting TRBD1. This TCR was recovered from a woman aged 55-69 years in good health. Material for sequencing was blood. The CDR3 protein is CASSLDRGTGELFF. As DNA, the CDR3 is TGTGCCAGCAGTTTAGACAGGGGGACCGGGGAGCTGTTTTTT.